Presented here are 2 T cell receptor beta chains from one specimen sequenced in a study of human T cells and chemical hapten exposure. TCRdb recomputed calls from the RACE reads with MiXCR, one row per CDR3 protein. The profile shows tens of thousands of distinct CDR3 sequences, about 7% of them singletons. Time point in this sample: pre-sensitization, week 0. As to treatment: therapeutic diphenylcyclopropenone sensitization with weekly scalp DPC. This specimen was whole blood, taken in connection with sensitization to the hapten diphenylcyclopropenone (DPC). These receptors were taken from a woman in her 30s with alopecia areata. Some clones in this sample may be carry-over from other donors' samples.

There are many counts of this clonotype. The chain couples TRBV20-1 to TRBJ2-7; TRBD1 is a possible D gene (6 bases). CDR3 length: 15 amino acids. V was trimmed by 5 bases and J by 5 bases, leaving 22 bases between them. CDR1 DFQATT and CDR2 SNEGSKA come from the germline V gene (reference sequence). CDR3: CSASALGQGMDEQYF. DNA of the CDR3: TGCAGTGCTTCGGCCCTGGGACAAGGGATGGACGAGCAGTACTTC.

This clonotype was recorded at least ten times. This rearrangement joins TRBV3-1 to TRBJ2-7, with D perhaps matching TRBD2 (5 bases). V was pared by 2 bases and J by 4 bases, with 9 bases between. Germline V gene lookup returns CDR1 LGHDT and CDR2 YNNKEL (reference sequence). The CDR3 has 13 amino acids. CDR3 DNA: TGTGCCAGCAGCCAACAGCGAGGGTACGAGCAGTACTTC. Amino acids: CASSQQRGYEQYF.